A selection of T cell receptor beta chains follows, all from one sample in a study of shared clonotypes between healthy human individuals. The table came from immunoSEQ multiplex PCR; TCRdb's copy has only in-frame clones and leaves some out. The sample records 560,000 or so clones, about 96% being singletons. Specimen: naive CD8+ T cells sorted from blood. The origin of the receptors is a woman aged 25 to 39 in good health. Both conserved end residues are part of each CDR3. D genes are given only for firm matches. Size is stated for part of the rows, as once, few or many counts, or as a class when the clone is expanded.

TRBV11-3	TRBD1	TRBJ2-1	NA	TGTGCCAGCAGCCTCCGGGACAGCTTATACAATGAGCAGTTCTTC	CASSLRDSLYNEQFF
TRBV4-1	NA	TRBJ2-7	NA	TGCGCCAGCAGCCCCCACGGGCGGTCCTCCTACGAGCAGTACTTC	CASSPHGRSSYEQYF
TRBV27	TRBD1	TRBJ2-7	few	TGTGCCATCCGAGGGGGGACAGGGTACGAGCAGTACTTC	CAIRGGTGYEQYF
TRBV28	NA	TRBJ1-5	NA	TGTGCCAGCAGTTTGGGGCAGCTTACTCAGCCCCAGCATTTT	CASSLGQLTQPQHF
TRBV28	TRBD1	TRBJ2-7	NA	TGTGCCAGCAGTTCTACAGGGGCGCACTACGAGCAGTACTTC	CASSSTGAHYEQYF
TRBV27	NA	TRBJ1-2	NA	TGTGCCAGCAGTCCTCGGGGGGGACACTATGGCTACACCTTC	CASSPRGGHYGYTF
TRBV4-1	TRBD1	TRBJ2-5	once	TGCGCCAGCAGCCAAGACAGGGGGCACTTC	CASSQDRGHF
TRBV7-9	NA	TRBJ2-5	NA	TGTGCCAGCAGCCCCTTGACAGAACAAGAGACCCAGTACTTC	CASSPLTEQETQYF
TRBV5-6	NA	TRBJ1-5	NA	TGTGCCAGCAGCTTGGTCAATCAGCCCCAGCATTTT	CASSLVNQPQHF
TRBV4-2	TRBD2	TRBJ2-1	NA	TGTGCCAGCAGCCGAGCGGGAGGGCCCTACAATGAGCAGTTCTTC	CASSRAGGPYNEQFF
TRBV6-1	TRBD2	TRBJ2-7	NA	TGTGCCAGCAGTGAAGCTTCCCCTAGCGGTTCCTACGAGCAGTACTTC	CASSEASPSGSYEQYF
TRBV4-1	TRBD2	TRBJ2-7	NA	TGCGCCAGCAGCCAAGGACCGGGAGGGACCTACGAGCAGTACTTC	CASSQGPGGTYEQYF
TRBV5-1	NA	TRBJ1-1	NA	TGCGCCAGCAGCCTGAGAATTTTGAACACTGAAGCTTTCTTT	CASSLRILNTEAFF
TRBV5-5	NA	TRBJ1-5	NA	TGTGCCAGCAGCTTGGGAAGGGAATTCGGCAATCAGCCCCAGCATTTT	CASSLGREFGNQPQHF
TRBV5-1	NA	TRBJ2-3	NA	TGCGCCAGCAGTTACGGACTCGGCGCAGATACGCAGTATTTT	CASSYGLGADTQYF
TRBV30	NA	TRBJ2-7	NA	TGTGCCTGGAGCCCATGGCGCCGTGCGGTATACGAGCAGTACTTC	CAWSPWRRAVYEQYF
TRBV6-5	NA	TRBJ1-4	NA	TGTGCCAGCAGTTACGATAGGTCGGCAACTAATGAAAAACTGTTTTTT	CASSYDRSATNEKLFF
TRBV15	TRBD2	TRBJ2-5	NA	TGTGCCACCAGCCTACCGGGTAGCGGGAGCATAGAGACCCAGTACTTC	CATSLPGSGSIETQYF
TRBV4-2	NA	TRBJ2-7	NA	TGTGCCAGCAGCCTCGGTCGGGGAAACTACGAGCAGTACTTC	CASSLGRGNYEQYF
TRBV19	TRBD2	TRBJ2-2	NA	TGTGCCAGTAGACGGACTAGCGGGAGGCGAACCGGGGAGCTGTTTTTT	CASRRTSGRRTGELFF
TRBV29-1	TRBD2	TRBJ2-5	NA	TGCAGCGCCGAAGGTTTTATAGCGGGAGATGGGGAGACCCAGTACTTC	CSAEGFIAGDGETQYF
TRBV5-6	NA	TRBJ2-7	NA	TGTGCCAGCAGCTCAGACAGCTACGAGCAGTACTTC	CASSSDSYEQYF
TRBV9	NA	TRBJ2-2	NA	TGTGCCAGCAGCGTACGGGGAAATACCGGGGAGCTGTTTTTT	CASSVRGNTGELFF
TRBV20-1	TRBD2	TRBJ2-7	NA	TGCAGTGCTAGCGGGAGGGGCGAGCAGTACTTC	CSASGRGEQYF
TRBV7-9	NA	TRBJ2-7	once	TGTGCCAGCAGCAGCCGACAGGAGAACTACGAGCAGTACTTC	CASSSRQENYEQYF
TRBV6-5	TRBD2	TRBJ2-2	NA	TGTGCCAGCAGTCTAGCGGGAGGCGAAAGCGGGGAGCTGTTTTTT	CASSLAGGESGELFF
TRBV28	TRBD2	TRBJ2-5	once	TGTGCCAGCAGTCTCCGACTAGCGGTGGGTCAAGAGACCCAGTACTTC	CASSLRLAVGQETQYF
TRBV5-1	NA	TRBJ2-1	once	TGCGCCAGCAGCTTGGCCTCGGCCTACAATGAGCAGTTCTTC	CASSLASAYNEQFF
TRBV4-1	TRBD1	TRBJ2-1	NA	TGCGCCAGCAGCCAGGTCGGGACAGGGGTCTACAATGAGCAGTTCTTC	CASSQVGTGVYNEQFF
TRBV2	TRBD2	TRBJ2-7	NA	TGTGCCAGCAACGGATCCCCGGGAGGGCCGAACCGGGCCTACGAGCAGTACTTC	CASNGSPGGPNRAYEQYF
TRBV19	NA	TRBJ2-2	NA	TGTGCCAGTAGTCTGGGGGCTTTTACCGGGGAGCTGTTTTTT	CASSLGAFTGELFF
TRBV27	TRBD1	TRBJ1-4	NA	TGTGCCAGCAGACGAACAGGGGGCGCGGTCAATGAAAAACTGTTTTTT	CASRRTGGAVNEKLFF
TRBV10-2	NA	TRBJ2-7	NA	TGCGCCAGCAGTCTTGACAGGAGCTCCTACGAGCAGTACTTC	CASSLDRSSYEQYF
TRBV7-2	TRBD1	TRBJ2-3	NA	TGTGCCAGCAGCCCGACAGGGACCTGGGGAACAGATACGCAGTATTTT	CASSPTGTWGTDTQYF
TRBV27	TRBD1	TRBJ1-1	NA	TGTGCCAGCAGTCTCGGGACAGGCGCGAACACTGAAGCTTTCTTT	CASSLGTGANTEAFF
TRBV28	TRBD1	TRBJ1-1	NA	TGTGCCAGCAGACGTGACAGGGGAGGGGACACTGAAGCTTTCTTT	CASRRDRGGDTEAFF
TRBV4-1	NA	TRBJ2-2	NA	TGCGCCAGCAGCCAAGGAATATTGAACACCGGGGAGCTGTTTTTT	CASSQGILNTGELFF
TRBV29-1	TRBD1	TRBJ2-7	NA	TGCAGCGTTGAAGCCACCCAACAGGGGTTAGGCTACGAGCAGTACTTC	CSVEATQQGLGYEQYF
TRBV19	TRBD1	TRBJ2-7	NA	TGTGCCAGTAGTGACAGGGGGAGCTCCTACGAGCAGTACTTC	CASSDRGSSYEQYF
TRBV6-1	NA	TRBJ1-3	NA	TGTGCCACCTTCTCTGGAAACACCATATATTTT	CATFSGNTIYF
TRBV27	TRBD1	TRBJ1-2	NA	TGTGCCAGCAGTTCCGGGACAGTAGTAGGCTACACCTTC	CASSSGTVVGYTF
TRBV11-3	TRBD1	TRBJ1-1	NA	TGTGCCAGCAGCCTCGGGACAGATGAAGCTTTCTTT	CASSLGTDEAFF
TRBV28	NA	TRBJ2-5	NA	TGTGCCAGCACCCTCGGAGGAGAGACCCAGTACTTC	CASTLGGETQYF
TRBV6-6	NA	TRBJ2-5	NA	TGTGCCAGCAGTTACTCGTTGGCAGCAGGGGAGACCCAGTACTTC	CASSYSLAAGETQYF
TRBV19	NA	TRBJ1-4	NA	TGTGCCAGTAGGGAAAGACAGAATTCTAATGAAAAACTGTTTTTT	CASRERQNSNEKLFF
TRBV2	NA	TRBJ2-5	once	TGTGCCAGCAGTGAAATAGGCCAGGGGGGAGAGACCCAGTACTTC	CASSEIGQGGETQYF
TRBV6-7	TRBD1	TRBJ2-1	NA	TGTGCCAGCAGTTACGGGCAGGGGGTAGGCTACAATGAGCAGTTCTTC	CASSYGQGVGYNEQFF
TRBV7-9	TRBD2	TRBJ2-2	NA	TGTGCCAGCAGCTTCCTAGCGGGAGGGCCTCGGACCGGGGAGCTGTTTTTT	CASSFLAGGPRTGELFF
TRBV7-9	NA	TRBJ2-7	NA	TGTGCCAGCAGCCCCCAAACCAGCCTTTCCTACGAGCAGTACTTC	CASSPQTSLSYEQYF
TRBV19	NA	TRBJ2-1	NA	TGTGCCAGTAGTATAGGGCTAGCAGGCAATGAGCAGTTCTTC	CASSIGLAGNEQFF
TRBV4-2	NA	TRBJ2-2	NA	TGTGCCAGCAGCCAGGAGGATCTCACCGGGGAGCTGTTTTTT	CASSQEDLTGELFF
TRBV14	NA	TRBJ2-3	NA	TGTGCCAGCAGCCCTTACTCGGATACGCAGTATTTT	CASSPYSDTQYF
TRBV11-3	NA	TRBJ2-2	NA	TGTGCCAGCAGCTTCAGACAAGCACTAAACACCGGGGAGCTGTTTTTT	CASSFRQALNTGELFF
TRBV27	NA	TRBJ2-3	NA	TGTGCCAGCAGTTTGTTCATGGAACAAGATACGCAGTATTTT	CASSLFMEQDTQYF
TRBV27	NA	TRBJ1-5	NA	TGTGCCAGCAGTTTATCGCCAGGGTCTGGGAAATCGTCGCCCCAGCATTTT	CASSLSPGSGKSSPQHF
TRBV7-2	NA	TRBJ1-1	NA	TGTGCCAGCAGCATCCAGGGGCCCCCTTGGGTCACTGAAGCTTTCTTT	CASSIQGPPWVTEAFF